This entry lists 3 T cell receptor beta chains sequenced from one sample in a study of early T cells in non-severe SARS-CoV-2 infection. TCRdb reprocessed the 5' RACE reads with MiXCR, giving one entry per CDR3 protein. The sample lists tens of thousands of distinct CDR3 sequences; 5.1% were seen once. Sequencing used whole blood. These receptors were collected from an adult who was a healthcare worker with PCR-confirmed SARS-CoV-2 infection or an uninfected control (not recorded which).

Many counts were recorded for this clonotype. The V call is TRBV30, the J call TRBJ1-2, with D perhaps TRBD1 (6 bases). Germline CDR1 GTSNPN, CDR2 SVGIG (reference sequence). The CDR3 sequence is 15 residues long. The ends were cut back, 4 bases at V and 4 bases at J, with 19 bases in the middle. CDR3 coding DNA: TGTGCCTGGACAGGGACATACTCCCTAGCCTATGGCTACACCTTC. This translates into CAWTGTYSLAYGYTF.

In this sample, this clonotype turned up many times. The V and J genes are TRBV30 and TRBJ1-3; tentatively, D is TRBD1 (5 bases). This CDR3 spans 13 amino acids. V dropped 7 bases and J dropped 0 bases, with 10 bases sitting between them. CDR1 GTSNPN and CDR2 SVGIG come from the germline V gene (reference sequence). The CDR3, as DNA: TGTGCCTCAGGGCGGTTCTCTGGAAACACCATATATTTT. Residues: CASGRFSGNTIYF.

This clonotype was seen at least ten times. The chain carries TRBV10-3 and TRBJ1-5; 7 nucleotides agree with TRBD1. Germline values: CDR1 ENHRY, CDR2 SYGVKD. V lost 6 bases, J lost 2 bases, and 1 base stayed unmatched. The CDR3 sequence is 13 residues long. CDR3 in amino acids: CAISTGGNQPQHF. Here the CDR3 DNA reads TGTGCCATCAGCACAGGGGGCAATCAGCCCCAGCATTTT.